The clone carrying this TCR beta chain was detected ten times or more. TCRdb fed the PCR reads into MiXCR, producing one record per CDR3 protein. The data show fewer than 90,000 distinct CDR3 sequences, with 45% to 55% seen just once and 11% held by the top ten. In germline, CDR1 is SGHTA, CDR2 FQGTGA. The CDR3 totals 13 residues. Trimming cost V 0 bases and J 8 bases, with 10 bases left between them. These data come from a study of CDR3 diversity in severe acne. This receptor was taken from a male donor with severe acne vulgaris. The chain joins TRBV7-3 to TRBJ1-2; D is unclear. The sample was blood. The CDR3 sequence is CASSLTSTGGYTF. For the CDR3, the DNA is TGTGCCAGCAGCTTAACGTCTACGGGCGGCTACACCTTC. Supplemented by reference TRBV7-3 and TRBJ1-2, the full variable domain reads GAGVSQTPSNKVTEKGKYVELRCDPISGHTALYWYRQSLGQGPEFLIYFQGTGAADDSGLPNDRFFAVRPEGSVSTLKIQRTERGDSAVYLCASSLTSTGGYTFGSGTRLTVV.